The clone carrying this TCR beta chain was picked up a small number of times. The sample belongs to a study of blood T cell repertoires in COVID-19. Profiling relied on immunoSEQ multiplex PCR, and the TCRdb table lists in-frame clones only, not all of them. The data hold approximately 300,000 clones, with over 75% observed a single time. The CDR3 has 14 residues. The germline V gene has CDR1 WSHSY and CDR2 SAAADI. V lost 6 bases and J 4 bases, leaving 13 bases between the germline ends. Sequenced sample: PBMCs or T cells enriched from blood (not recorded which). This sequence was found in a man aged 25 to 40 who had recovered from COVID-19. The chain joins TRBV10-2 to TRBJ1-5; D unclear. The CDR3 spells CASSSAGGNQPQHF. The CDR3 DNA reads TGCGCCAGCAGCTCCGCGGGAGGTAATCAGCCCCAGCATTTT.